This T cell receptor beta chain appears in the sequencing data of a study of blood T cell repertoires in COVID-19. The germline V gene encodes CDR1 LNHDA and CDR2 SQIVND (reference sequence). The CDR3 covers 17 residues. The V and J ends lost 6 bases and 6 bases, in that order; junction bases with no gene match: 9. Profiling relied on immunoSEQ multiplex PCR, and the TCRdb table lists in-frame clones only, not all of them. The table lists about 270,000 clones, 82% of them singletons, with roughly 3.1% in the top ten. The clonotype comes from a woman aged 18-29 years with acute or convalescent COVID-19. The chain carries TRBV19 and TRBJ1-6, with TRBD1 identical over 12 bases. The material sequenced was peripheral blood. The CDR3 region is CASSLWGQGAFNSPLHF. The CDR3 nucleotides are TGTGCCAGTAGCCTTTGGGGACAGGGGGCTTTTAATTCACCCCTCCACTTT.